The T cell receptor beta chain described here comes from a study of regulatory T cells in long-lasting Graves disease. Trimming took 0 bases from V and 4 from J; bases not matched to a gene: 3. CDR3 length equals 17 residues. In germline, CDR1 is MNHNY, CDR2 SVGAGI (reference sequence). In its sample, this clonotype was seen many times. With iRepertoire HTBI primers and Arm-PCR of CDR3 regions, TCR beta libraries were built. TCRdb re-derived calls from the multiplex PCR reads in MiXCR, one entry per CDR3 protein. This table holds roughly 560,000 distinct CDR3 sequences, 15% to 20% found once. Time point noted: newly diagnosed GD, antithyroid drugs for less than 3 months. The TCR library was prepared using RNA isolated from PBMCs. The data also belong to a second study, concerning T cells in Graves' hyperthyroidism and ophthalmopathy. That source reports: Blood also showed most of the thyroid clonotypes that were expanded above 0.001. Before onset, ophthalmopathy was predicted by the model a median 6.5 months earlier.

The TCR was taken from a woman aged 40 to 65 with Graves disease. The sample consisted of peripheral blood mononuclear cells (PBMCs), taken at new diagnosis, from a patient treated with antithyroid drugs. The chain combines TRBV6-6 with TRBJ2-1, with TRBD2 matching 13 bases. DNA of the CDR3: TGTGCCAGCAGTTACTCGGGACTAGCGGGGACATACAATGAGCAGTTCTTC. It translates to CASSYSGLAGTYNEQFF.